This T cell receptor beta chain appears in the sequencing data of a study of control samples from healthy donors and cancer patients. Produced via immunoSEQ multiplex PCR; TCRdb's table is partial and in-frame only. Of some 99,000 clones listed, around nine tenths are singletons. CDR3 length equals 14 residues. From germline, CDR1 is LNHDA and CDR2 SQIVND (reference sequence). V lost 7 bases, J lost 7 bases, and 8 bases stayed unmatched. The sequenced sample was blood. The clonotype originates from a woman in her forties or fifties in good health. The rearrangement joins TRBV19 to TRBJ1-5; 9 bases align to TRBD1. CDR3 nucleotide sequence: TGTGCCAGTAACAAACAGGGGGCGGACCAGCCCCAGCATTTT. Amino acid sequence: CASNKQGADQPQHF.